This TCR beta chain was sequenced in a study of post-analysis software for immune sequencing data. Whole-study context: Relapsing-remitting, secondary progressive and progressive-relapsing forms made up the multiple sclerosis disease courses.

Unique-molecular-identifier-tagged TCR beta cDNA libraries were used. Each sample of roughly 0.85 to 11 million input T cells yielded roughly 500,000 cDNA molecules, so each molecule approximated one T cell. TCRdb independently ran MiXCR on the PCR reads; one entry per CDR3 protein. The table has more than 450,000 distinct CDR3 sequences, 30% to 40% seen once. The study's findings and limits: Samples from a shared batch, those prepared together, strongly co-clustered by F measure. Patients with multiple sclerosis recorded significantly lower normalized Chao1 diversity than controls, the study found.

The sample holds many counts of this clonotype. Its antigen is not identified. The specimen was blood. The sequence was collected from a girl aged 2 to 17 with multiple sclerosis.

CDR3 bases: TGTGCCAGCAGCCCGCCTGACAGGGGATTAGAGACCCAGTACTTC. Translation: CASSPPDRGLETQYF. V and J are TRBV5-6 and TRBJ2-5, with 8 nucleotides matching TRBD1. Germline trimming cut 4 bases from V and 4 bases from J; bases unmatched to any gene: 9. CDR3 size: 15 residues. Germline V gene sequence: CDR1 SGHDT, CDR2 YYEEEE.